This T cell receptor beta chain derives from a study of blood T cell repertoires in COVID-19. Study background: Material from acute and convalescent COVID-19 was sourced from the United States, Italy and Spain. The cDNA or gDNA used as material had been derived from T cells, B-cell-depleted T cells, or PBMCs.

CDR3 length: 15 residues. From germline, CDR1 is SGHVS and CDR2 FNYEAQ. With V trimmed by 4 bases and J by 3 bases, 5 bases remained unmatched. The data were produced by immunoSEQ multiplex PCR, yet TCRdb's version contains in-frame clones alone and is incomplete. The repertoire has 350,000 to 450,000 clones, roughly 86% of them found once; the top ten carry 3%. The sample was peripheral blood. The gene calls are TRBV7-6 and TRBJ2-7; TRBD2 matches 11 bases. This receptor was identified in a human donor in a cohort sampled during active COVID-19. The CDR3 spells CASSSTSGGFYEQYF. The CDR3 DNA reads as TGTGCCAGCAGCTCAACTAGCGGGGGCTTCTACGAGCAGTACTTC.